The next 7 T cell receptor beta chains were all read from a single sample in a study of shared clonotypes between healthy human individuals. Selected positively for CCR7 and CD45RO-negative, naive CD8 cells excluded terminally differentiated effector memory CD45RA+ cells. TCRdb's copy holds only in-frame clones and misses some; the assay was immunoSEQ multiplex PCR. The sample shows around 1.9 million clones, around 95% of them seen only once. The sample consisted of naive CD8+ T cells from PBMCs. The receptors come from a man between 18 and 35 years old in good health. Some clones in this sample may be carry-over from other donors' samples.

This CDR3 is CASSPDRGPWGYGYTF. DNA for the CDR3: TGCGCCAGCAGCCCCGACAGGGGCCCCTGGGGCTATGGCTACACCTTC. The chain uses TRBV4-3 and TRBJ1-2; 8 nucleotides agree with TRBD1. Germline assignment: CDR1 LGHNA and CDR2 YSLEER. CDR3 length: 16 amino acids. J was trimmed by 4 bases and V by 4 bases; bases with no gene match: 11.

This chain connects TRBV2 to TRBJ2-2; unclear D gene. With 6 bases removed from V and 0 bases from J, the gap between germline ends came to 14 bases. The CDR3 is 16 amino acids. In germline, CDR1 is SNHLY, CDR2 FYNNEI. This CDR3 is CASRDLRQTNTGELFF. The CDR3 bases are TGTGCCAGCAGGGACCTTCGGCAGACGAACACCGGGGAGCTGTTTTTT.

V usage is TRBV4-2 and J usage is TRBJ2-1, with D perhaps TRBD2 (5 bases). The V end lost 0 bases, the J end lost 5 bases, and 14 bases lay between the germline ends. The CDR3 spans 16 residues. The germline gives CDR1 LGHNA, CDR2 YNFKEQ. CDR3 sequence: CASSQDLEDWDNEQFF. The CDR3 nucleotides read TGTGCCAGCAGCCAAGATCTAGAGGACTGGGACAATGAGCAGTTCTTC.

The rearrangement links TRBV14 to TRBJ2-1; TRBD2 aligns across 8 bases. V trimming: 0 bases; J trimming: 7 bases; junction bases outside the gene matches: 8. Germline V gives CDR1 SGHDN, CDR2 FVKESK. The CDR3 has 16 residues. The CDR3 bases are TGTGCCAGCAGCCAAGATCGGAAGCGGGAGAATAATGAGCAGTTCTTC. Protein product: CASSQDRKRENNEQFF.

V usage is TRBV9 and J usage is TRBJ1-1, with TRBD1 identical over 9 bases. The CDR3 has 15 amino acids. Germline CDR1 and CDR2: SGDLS and YYNGEE. Trimming took 4 bases from V and 5 from J; bases not matched to a gene: 9. The CDR3: CASSPQQGAWTEAFF. The CDR3 bases are TGTGCCAGCAGCCCCCAACAGGGGGCCTGGACTGAAGCTTTCTTT.

This chain connects TRBV7-9 to TRBJ2-4; tentatively, D is TRBD2 (7 bases). This CDR3 is 18 amino acids long. V was cut by 3 bases and J by 0 bases, with 18 bases left in between. The germline V gene encodes CDR1 SEHNR and CDR2 FQNEAQ (reference sequence). CDR3 nucleotides: TGTGCCAGCAGCTTCCCTGCACGGGGGGCTATAGCCAAAAACATTCAGTACTTC. It is translated as CASSFPARGAIAKNIQYF.

The chain couples TRBV7-9 to TRBJ2-5, with D perhaps TRBD2 (6 bases). Trimming pared 3 bases from V and 5 bases from J, leaving 28 bases between. The CDR3 extends over 19 amino acids. The germline gives CDR1 SEHNR, CDR2 FQNEAQ (reference sequence). The CDR3 loop reads CASSFPRDGAKTGRETQYF. The CDR3 DNA sequence: TGTGCCAGCAGCTTCCCACGGGACGGGGCGAAAACGGGGAGGGAGACCCAGTACTTC.